What follows are 24 T cell receptor beta chains derived from one specimen sequenced in a study of cytomegalovirus exposure and HLA in healthy donors. PCR was performed using 60 Vbeta and 13 Jbeta primers. Measured with immunoSEQ multiplex PCR; TCRdb has only the in-frame clones, and not every one. The data show under 200,000 clones, with about 63% seen just once and less than 3.5% held by the top ten. Sequenced input: PBMCs. Receptors originate from a woman in her thirties or forties in good health and CMV-seropositive.

V gene TRBV4-3 combines with J gene TRBJ2-3; TRBD2 matches 12 bases. The trim removed 3 bases at V and 2 bases at J, leaving 9 bases unmatched. CDR1 LGHNA and CDR2 YSLEER come from the germline V gene. This CDR3 region has 18 residues. The DNA of the CDR3 is TGCGCCAGCAGCCAGGATTGGACTAGCGGGGACCACACAGATACGCAGTATTTT. It encodes CASSQDWTSGDHTDTQYF.

The chain combines TRBV7-9 with TRBJ2-1; 14 nucleotides align to TRBD2. J was trimmed by 4 bases and V by 5 bases; bases with no gene match: 10. The CDR3 is 18 residues long. Germline loops: CDR1 SEHNR, CDR2 FQNEAQ (reference sequence). CDR3 DNA sequence: TGTGCCAGCAGCGCGAGGGGCGGACTAGCGGGGGGATACAATGAGCAGTTCTTC. It encodes CASSARGGLAGGYNEQFF.

The chain recombines TRBV29-1 with TRBJ2-3; 8 nucleotides align to TRBD2. V lost 4 bases to trimming and J lost 2 bases; unmatched junction nucleotides: 8. The CDR3 is 15 amino acids. Germline CDR1 and CDR2: SQVTM and ANQGSEA. The CDR3 loop is CSVARAGGPTDTQYF. CDR3 nucleotides: TGCAGCGTTGCTAGGGCGGGAGGACCCACAGATACGCAGTATTTT.

J is TRBJ2-2 and V is TRBV7-3, with TRBD1 matching over 7 bases. The CDR3 spans 15 residues. Germline CDR1 reads SGHTA; CDR2 reads FQGTGA. Trimming removed 5 bases from V and 3 bases from J; junction bases left unmatched: 6. The CDR3 sequence is CASSRTGVDTGELFF. For the CDR3, the DNA is TGTGCCAGCAGCCGCACAGGGGTTGACACCGGGGAGCTGTTTTTT.

CDR3 sequence (DNA): TGTGCCAGCAGCCCCCTCCCGGGACAGGGCTACGAGCAGTACTTC. Protein product: CASSPLPGQGYEQYF. The chain links TRBV7-3 to TRBJ2-5; TRBD1 matches at 9 bases. The closer fit of TRBJ2-7 to the DNA end suggests the J call may be wrong. Germline loops: CDR1 SGHTA, CDR2 FQGTGA. CDR3 length equals 15 residues.

In its sample, this clone was seen a few times. V usage is TRBV28 and J usage is TRBJ2-5; D may be TRBD2 (6 bases). CDR3 length: 14 residues. V lost 10 bases to trimming and J lost 4 bases, with 19 bases between them. The germline gives CDR1 MDHEN, CDR2 SYDVKM. The CDR3 DNA follows: TGTGCCACCCAGGGTGGGGGGAGTTCAGAGACCCAGTACTTC. The encoded protein is CATQGGGSSETQYF.

The chain combines TRBV7-6 with TRBJ2-1, with 7 positions matching TRBD2. The CDR3 runs to 16 residues. Germline values: CDR1 SGHVS, CDR2 FNYEAQ. Germline trimming cut 5 bases from V and 5 bases from J; bases unmatched to any gene: 12. DNA of the CDR3: TGTGCCAGCAGCCCCTCCCTAGCGGCGGGCGACAATGAGCAGTTCTTC. Encoded protein: CASSPSLAAGDNEQFF.

The sample holds a few counts of this clone. The chain has TRBV20-1 and TRBJ2-1; possibly TRBD2 for D (6 bases). Per the germline V gene, CDR1 is DFQATT and CDR2 is SNEGSKA (reference sequence). This CDR3 region has 11 residues. V was shortened by 5 bases and J by 9 bases, with 11 bases between the two germline ends. CDR3 residues: CSAAGTLEQFF. The CDR3 nucleotides are TGCAGTGCTGCCGGGACTCTTGAGCAGTTCTTC.

The rearrangement uses TRBV29-1 and TRBJ2-2, with 10 bases lining up with TRBD2. The CDR3 spans 15 residues. V lost 6 bases and J lost 5; bases outside the gene matches: 9. The germline V gene encodes CDR1 SQVTM and CDR2 ANQGSEA. The DNA of the CDR3 is TGCAGCGTCGGGACCGGGACTAGCGTGACCGGGGAGCTGTTTTTT. Its protein product is CSVGTGTSVTGELFF.

The chain carries TRBV6-6 and TRBJ2-3; possibly TRBD1 for D (5 bases). Between the trimmed V and J ends, which lost 4 bases and 4 bases, there was a span of 12 bases. The CDR3 runs to 14 residues. Per germline, CDR1 MNHNY and CDR2 SVGAGI (reference sequence). The CDR3 region is CASSLNTGSDTQYF. CDR3 nucleotides: TGTGCCAGCAGTTTAAACACAGGTTCAGATACGCAGTATTTT.

This sequence joins TRBV9 and TRBJ2-1; 9 nucleotides agree with TRBD2. The CDR3 spans 14 residues. Germline assignment: CDR1 SGDLS and CDR2 YYNGEE. V gave up 0 bases and J gave up 5 bases; unmatched junction bases: 0. The CDR3 loop is CASSVGTSDNEQFF. The CDR3, as DNA: TGTGCCAGCAGCGTAGGGACTAGCGACAATGAGCAGTTCTTC. Supplemented by reference TRBV9 and TRBJ2-1, the full variable domain reads DSGVTQTPKHLITATGQRVTLRCSPRSGDLSVYWYQQSLDQGLQFLIQYYNGEERAKGNILERFSAQQFPDLHSELNLSSLELGDSALYFCASSVGTSDNEQFFGPGTRLTVL.

The rearrangement links TRBV28 to TRBJ2-7, with D perhaps TRBD1 (6 bases). Germline values: CDR1 MDHEN, CDR2 SYDVKM. This CDR3 comprises 12 residues. The V gene lost 6 bases and the J gene lost 6 bases, with 12 bases spanning the gap. Here the CDR3 DNA reads TGTGCCAGCAGACAGGGATCGCGCGAGCAGTACTTC. Its protein product is CASRQGSREQYF. Drawing the rest from reference TRBV28 and TRBJ2-7, the complete variable domain is DVKVTQSSRYLVKRTGEKVFLECVQDMDHENMFWYRQDPGLGLRLIYFSYDVKMKEKGDIPEGYSVSREKKERFSLILESASTNQTSMYLCASRQGSREQYFGPGTRLTVT.

The genes are TRBV7-2 and TRBJ2-2, with D perhaps TRBD2 (5 bases). Germline assignment: CDR1 SGHTA and CDR2 FQGNSA. This CDR3 has 15 amino acids. V was shortened by 3 bases and J by 0 bases, with 8 bases between the two germline ends. In DNA form, the CDR3 reads TGTGCCAGCAGCTTGGACTCGGCGAACACCGGGGAGCTGTTTTTT. It codes for CASSLDSANTGELFF.

The chain uses TRBV28 and TRBJ2-7; 9 nucleotides match TRBD2. This CDR3 contains 14 residues. Per the germline V gene, CDR1 is MDHEN and CDR2 is SYDVKM. The V gene end was trimmed by 9 bases and the J gene end by 1 base; junction bases not matched to a gene: 7. CDR3 in amino acids: CASETSGSSYEQYF. CDR3 DNA: TGTGCCAGTGAGACTAGCGGCTCATCCTACGAGCAGTACTTC.

This chain uses TRBV7-2 with TRBJ1-5; 8 bases agree with TRBD1. V trimming: 4 bases; J trimming: 6 bases; junction bases outside the gene matches: 5. The germline gives CDR1 SGHTA, CDR2 FQGNSA. The CDR3 sequence is 14 residues long. CDR3: CASSSQGAFQPQHF. In nucleotides, the CDR3 is TGTGCCAGCAGCTCCCAGGGGGCCTTTCAGCCCCAGCATTTT.

The chain uses TRBV5-1 and TRBJ2-1; D call uncertain. Between the trimmed V and J ends, which lost 0 bases and 6 bases, there was a span of 7 bases. CDR3 length: 13 amino acids. Germline-derived CDR1 and CDR2 are SGHRS and YFSETQ. CDR3 nucleotide sequence: TGCGCCAGCAGCTTGGGTAGCCCCAATGAGCAGTTCTTC. Translation: CASSLGSPNEQFF.

The chain recombines TRBV10-2 with TRBJ1-4; possible D gene TRBD1, 5 bases. Germline CDR1 and CDR2: WSHSY and SAAADI. Trimming left V 8 bases short and J 5 bases short, with 15 bases between. This CDR3 contains 14 residues. CDR3 residues: CASGGVGENEKLFF. The CDR3 nucleotides are TGCGCCAGCGGAGGGGTTGGGGAGAATGAAAAACTGTTTTTT.

This clone has just one count. The chain recombines TRBV5-6 with TRBJ2-2; 11 bases agree with TRBD1. The V segment lost 3 bases and the J segment 4 bases; nucleotides outside the gene matches: 11. Germline V CDR1 and CDR2: SGHDT, YYEEEE. This CDR3 has 18 amino acids. In DNA form, the CDR3 reads TGTGCCAGCAGCTCTTTTTTTATCGGGACAGGGGGCACCGGGGAGCTGTTTTTT. Its translation: CASSSFFIGTGGTGELFF.

This clone was picked up a small number of times. The J gene is TRBJ1-1, the V gene TRBV4-2, with 7 bases that match TRBD1. The J segment lost 2 bases and the V segment lost 0 bases, leaving 3 bases of the junction unmatched. The CDR3 has 15 amino acids. CDR1 LGHNA and CDR2 YNFKEQ come from the germline V gene. Written as DNA, the CDR3 is TGTGCCAGCAGCCAAGATAAGGGGGCCAACACTGAAGCTTTCTTT. Translation: CASSQDKGANTEAFF.

In this sample, this clone turned up a few times. The chain recombines TRBV5-1 with TRBJ2-1; TRBD1 aligns across 8 bases. This CDR3 region has 16 residues. Germline V CDR1 and CDR2: SGHRS, YFSETQ. Unmatched junction bases numbered 2, after V lost 0 bases and J lost 0 bases. CDR3 region: CASSLVGTGSYNEQFF. The DNA for the CDR3 is TGCGCCAGCAGCTTGGTAGGGACAGGCTCCTACAATGAGCAGTTCTTC. Looking up the rest from reference TRBV5-1 and TRBJ2-1 gives the full variable domain: KAGVTQTPRYLIKTRGQQVTLSCSPISGHRSVSWYQQTPGQGLQFLFEYFSETQRNKGNFPGRFSGRQFSNSRSEMNVSTLELGDSALYLCASSLVGTGSYNEQFFGPGTRLTVL.

About this clone itself: Other DNA variants within this sample encode the same CDR3. The chain is built from TRBV6-5 and TRBJ2-3; D possibly corresponds to TRBD1 (5 bases). Germline assignment: CDR1 MNHEY and CDR2 SVGAGI. The CDR3 extends over 15 amino acids. The germline V and J ends were trimmed by 2 bases and 1 base, with 10 bases remaining between them. The CDR3 DNA is TGTGCCAGCAGTTACAGGGGTAGGGGCACAGATACGCAGTATTTT. Amino acids: CASSYRGRGTDTQYF.

Only a few counts were recorded for this clone. The chain recombines TRBV28 with TRBJ1-1, with D uncertain. Germline CDR1 reads MDHEN; CDR2 reads SYDVKM. V lost 5 bases and J lost 0, with 10 bases in between. The CDR3 runs to 14 residues. CDR3 sequence reads: CASSVSQVNTEAFF. The CDR3 DNA sequence: TGTGCCAGCAGTGTTTCTCAGGTGAACACTGAAGCTTTCTTT. Looking up the rest from reference TRBV28 and TRBJ1-1 gives the full variable domain: DVKVTQSSRYLVKRTGEKVFLECVQDMDHENMFWYRQDPGLGLRLIYFSYDVKMKEKGDIPEGYSVSREKKERFSLILESASTNQTSMYLCASSVSQVNTEAFFGQGTRLTVV.

The rearrangement joins TRBV4-3 to TRBJ2-3, with 8 bases fitting TRBD2. The germline CDR1 and CDR2 sequences are LGHNA and YSLEER. The ends lost 1 base at V and 3 bases at J; junction bases unmatched: 9. The CDR3 covers 17 residues. The CDR3 loop is CASSQAPAGVTTDTQYF. The CDR3 DNA sequence: TGCGCCAGCAGCCAAGCCCCAGCGGGAGTGACGACAGATACGCAGTATTTT.

V usage is TRBV10-3 and J usage is TRBJ2-5; TRBD1 might be the D (6 bases). The J call may not be correct, given that the DNA end is closer to TRBJ2-7. The germline CDR1 and CDR2 sequences are ENHRY and SYGVKD. This CDR3 spans 12 amino acids. The CDR3 bases are TGTGCCATCAGTAAGGACAGCTACGAGCAGTACTTC. It yields the protein CAISKDSYEQYF.